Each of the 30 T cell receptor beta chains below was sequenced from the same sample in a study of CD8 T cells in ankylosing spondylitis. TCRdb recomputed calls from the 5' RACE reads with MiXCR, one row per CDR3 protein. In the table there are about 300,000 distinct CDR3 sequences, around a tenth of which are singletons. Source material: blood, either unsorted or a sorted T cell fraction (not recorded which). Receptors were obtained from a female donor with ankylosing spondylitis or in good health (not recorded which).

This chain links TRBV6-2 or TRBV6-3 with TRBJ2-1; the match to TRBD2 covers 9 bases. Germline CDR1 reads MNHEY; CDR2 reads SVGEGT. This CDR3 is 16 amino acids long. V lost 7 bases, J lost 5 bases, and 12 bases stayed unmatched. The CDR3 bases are TGTGCCAGCACCAAGGGAGGGGCTAGCGGGGACAATGAGCAGTTCTTC. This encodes CASTKGGASGDNEQFF.

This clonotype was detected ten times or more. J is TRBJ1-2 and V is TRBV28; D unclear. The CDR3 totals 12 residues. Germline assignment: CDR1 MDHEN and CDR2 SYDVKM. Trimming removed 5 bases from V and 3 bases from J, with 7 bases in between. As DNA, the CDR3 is TGTGCCAGCAGTCAGATTTACTATGGCTACACCTTC. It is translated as CASSQIYYGYTF.

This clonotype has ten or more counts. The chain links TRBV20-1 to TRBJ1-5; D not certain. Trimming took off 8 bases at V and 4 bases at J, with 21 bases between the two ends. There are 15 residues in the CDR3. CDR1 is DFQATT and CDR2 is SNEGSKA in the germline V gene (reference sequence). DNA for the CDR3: TGCAGTAGTCGGGCAGGAGTAGCGCGGAATCAGCCCCAGCATTTT. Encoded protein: CSSRAGVARNQPQHF.

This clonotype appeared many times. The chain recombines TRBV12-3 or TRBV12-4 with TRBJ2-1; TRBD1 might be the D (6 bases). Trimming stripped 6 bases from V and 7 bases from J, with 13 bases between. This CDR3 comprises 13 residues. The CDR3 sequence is CASRPTTGNEQFF. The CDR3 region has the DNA TGTGCCAGCAGGCCGACTACAGGGAATGAGCAGTTCTTC.

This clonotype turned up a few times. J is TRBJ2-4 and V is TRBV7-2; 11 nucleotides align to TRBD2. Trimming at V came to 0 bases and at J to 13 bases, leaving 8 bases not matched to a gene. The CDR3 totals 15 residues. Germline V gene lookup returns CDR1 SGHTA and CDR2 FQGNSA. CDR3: CASSLAGTSGNLQYF. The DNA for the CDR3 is TGTGCCAGCAGCTTAGCGGGGACTAGCGGTAACCTGCAGTACTTC.

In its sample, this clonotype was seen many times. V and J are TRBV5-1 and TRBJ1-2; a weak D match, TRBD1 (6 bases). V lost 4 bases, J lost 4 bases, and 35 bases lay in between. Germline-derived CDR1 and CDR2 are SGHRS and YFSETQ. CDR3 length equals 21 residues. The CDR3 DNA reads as TGCGCCAGCAGCCTGGGGGGCAGGGGACCTACCTCGGGTTATTCCCTCTATGGCTACACCTTC. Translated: CASSLGGRGPTSGYSLYGYTF.

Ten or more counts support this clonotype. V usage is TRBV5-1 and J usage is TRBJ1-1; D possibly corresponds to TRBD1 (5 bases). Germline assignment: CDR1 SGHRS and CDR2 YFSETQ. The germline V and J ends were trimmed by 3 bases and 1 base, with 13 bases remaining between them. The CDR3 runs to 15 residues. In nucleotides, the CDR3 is TGCGCCAGCAGCTCCCGGGGGAGAACGAACACTGAAGCTTTCTTT. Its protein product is CASSSRGRTNTEAFF. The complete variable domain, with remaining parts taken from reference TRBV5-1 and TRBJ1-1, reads KAGVTQTPRYLIKTRGQQVTLSCSPISGHRSVSWYQQTPGQGLQFLFEYFSETQRNKGNFPGRFSGRQFSNSRSEMNVSTLELGDSALYLCASSSRGRTNTEAFFGQGTRLTVV.

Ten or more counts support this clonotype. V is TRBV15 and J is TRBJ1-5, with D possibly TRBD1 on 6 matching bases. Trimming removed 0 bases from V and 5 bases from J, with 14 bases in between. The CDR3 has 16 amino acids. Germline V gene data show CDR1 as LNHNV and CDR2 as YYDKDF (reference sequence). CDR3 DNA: TGTGCCACCAGCAGAGATGGGACAAATCTCGATCAGCCCCAGCATTTT. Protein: CATSRDGTNLDQPQHF.

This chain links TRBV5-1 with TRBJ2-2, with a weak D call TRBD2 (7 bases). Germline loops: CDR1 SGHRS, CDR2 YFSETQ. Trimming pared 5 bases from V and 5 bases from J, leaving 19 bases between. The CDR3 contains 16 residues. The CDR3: CASRPGAGGSTGELFF. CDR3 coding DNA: TGCGCCAGCAGACCAGGGGCCGGGGGGTCAACCGGGGAGCTGTTTTTT. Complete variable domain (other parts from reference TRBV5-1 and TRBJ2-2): KAGVTQTPRYLIKTRGQQVTLSCSPISGHRSVSWYQQTPGQGLQFLFEYFSETQRNKGNFPGRFSGRQFSNSRSEMNVSTLELGDSALYLCASRPGAGGSTGELFFGEGSRLTVL.

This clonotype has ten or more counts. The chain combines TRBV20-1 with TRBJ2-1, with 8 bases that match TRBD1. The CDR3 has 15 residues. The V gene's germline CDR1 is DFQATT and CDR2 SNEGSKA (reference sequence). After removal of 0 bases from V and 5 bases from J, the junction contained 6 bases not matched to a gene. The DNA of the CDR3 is TGCAGTGCTAGAGATCGTGGGACAGGAGACAATGAGCAGTTCTTC. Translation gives CSARDRGTGDNEQFF.

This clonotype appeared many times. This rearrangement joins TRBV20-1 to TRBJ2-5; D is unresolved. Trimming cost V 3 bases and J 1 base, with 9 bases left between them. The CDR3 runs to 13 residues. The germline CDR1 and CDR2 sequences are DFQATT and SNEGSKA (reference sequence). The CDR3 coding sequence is TGCAGTGCTAGTCGCACAGCCCAAGAGACCCAGTACTTC. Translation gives CSASRTAQETQYF.

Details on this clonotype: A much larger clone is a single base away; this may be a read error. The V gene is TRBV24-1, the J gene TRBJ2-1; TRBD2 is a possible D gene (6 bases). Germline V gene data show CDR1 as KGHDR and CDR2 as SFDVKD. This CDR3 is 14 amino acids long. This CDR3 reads CATSFTGVNNEQVF. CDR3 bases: TGTGCCACCTCCTTCACGGGAGTAAACAATGAGCAGGTCTTC.

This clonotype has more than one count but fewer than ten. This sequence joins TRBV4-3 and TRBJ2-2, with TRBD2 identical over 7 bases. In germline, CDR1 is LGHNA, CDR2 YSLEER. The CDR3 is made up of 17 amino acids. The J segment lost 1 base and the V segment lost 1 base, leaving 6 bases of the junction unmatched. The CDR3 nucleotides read TGCGCCAGCAGCCAAGGGGAGGGCCCCCTGAACACCGGGGAGCTGTTTTTT. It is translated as CASSQGEGPLNTGELFF.

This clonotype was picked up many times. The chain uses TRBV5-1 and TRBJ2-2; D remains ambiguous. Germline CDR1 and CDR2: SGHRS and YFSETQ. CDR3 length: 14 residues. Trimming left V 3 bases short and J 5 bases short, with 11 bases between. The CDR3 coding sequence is TGCGCCAGCAGCTCAAACCGAGCTACCGGGGAGCTGTTTTTT. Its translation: CASSSNRATGELFF.

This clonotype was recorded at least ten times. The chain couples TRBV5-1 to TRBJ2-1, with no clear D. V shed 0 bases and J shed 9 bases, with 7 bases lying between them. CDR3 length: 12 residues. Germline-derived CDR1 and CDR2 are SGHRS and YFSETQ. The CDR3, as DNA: TGCGCCAGCAGCTTGGGTCCCGCTGAGCAGTTCTTC. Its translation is CASSLGPAEQFF.

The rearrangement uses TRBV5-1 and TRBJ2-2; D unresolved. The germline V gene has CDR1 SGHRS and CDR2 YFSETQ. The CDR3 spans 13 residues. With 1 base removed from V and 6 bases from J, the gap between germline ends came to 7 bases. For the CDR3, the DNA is TGCGCCAGCAGCTTGCCGCCAGCCGGGGAGCTGTTTTTT. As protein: CASSLPPAGELFF.

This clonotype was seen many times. CDR3 nucleotides: TGTGCCAGCACTCACCGGAGGGCAGGGGGCCAGGAACTGTTTTTT. Encoded protein: CASTHRRAGGQELFF. The genes are TRBV12-3 or TRBV12-4 and TRBJ1-4; 8 bases agree with TRBD1. This CDR3 has 15 amino acids. V gave up 7 bases and J gave up 12 bases; unmatched junction bases: 16.

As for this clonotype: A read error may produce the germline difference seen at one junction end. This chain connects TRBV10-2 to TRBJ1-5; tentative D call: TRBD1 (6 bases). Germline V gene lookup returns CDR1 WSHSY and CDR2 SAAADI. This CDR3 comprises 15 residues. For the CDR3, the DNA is TGCGCCTGCAGTGACTGGCGGGGGGCGGGGCAGCCCCAGCATTTT. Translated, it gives CACSDWRGAGQPQHF.

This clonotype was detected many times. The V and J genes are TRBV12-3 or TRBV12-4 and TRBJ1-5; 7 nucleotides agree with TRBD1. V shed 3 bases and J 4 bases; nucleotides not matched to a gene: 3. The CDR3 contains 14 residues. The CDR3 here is CASSFDRANQPQHF. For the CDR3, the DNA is TGTGCCAGCAGTTTCGACAGGGCAAATCAGCCCCAGCATTTT.

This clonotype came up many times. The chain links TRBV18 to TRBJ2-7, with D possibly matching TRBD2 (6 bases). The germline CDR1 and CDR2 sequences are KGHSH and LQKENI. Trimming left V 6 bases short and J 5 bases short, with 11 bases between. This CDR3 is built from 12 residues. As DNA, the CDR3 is TGTGCCAGCTCGAGGGAGGTCAACGAGCAGTACTTC. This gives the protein CASSREVNEQYF.

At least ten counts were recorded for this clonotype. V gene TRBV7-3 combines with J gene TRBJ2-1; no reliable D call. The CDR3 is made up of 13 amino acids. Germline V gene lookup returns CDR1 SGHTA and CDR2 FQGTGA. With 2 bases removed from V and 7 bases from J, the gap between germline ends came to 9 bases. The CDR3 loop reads CASSLLWQNEQFF. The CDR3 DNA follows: TGTGCCAGCAGCTTACTTTGGCAAAATGAGCAGTTCTTC.

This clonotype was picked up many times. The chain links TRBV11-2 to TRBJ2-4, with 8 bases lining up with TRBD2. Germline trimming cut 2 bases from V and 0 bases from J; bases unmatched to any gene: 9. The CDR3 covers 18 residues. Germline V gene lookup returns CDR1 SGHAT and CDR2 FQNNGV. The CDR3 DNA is TGTGCCAGCAGCTTAAGAGCGGGAGCCCGTCTAGCCAAAAACATTCAGTACTTC. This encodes CASSLRAGARLAKNIQYF.

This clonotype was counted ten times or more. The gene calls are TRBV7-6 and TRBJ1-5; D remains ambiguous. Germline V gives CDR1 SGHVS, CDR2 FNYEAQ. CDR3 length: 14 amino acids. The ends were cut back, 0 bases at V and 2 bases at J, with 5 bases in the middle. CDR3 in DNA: TGTGCCAGCAGCTTAGCGCAGGGCAATCAGCCCCAGCATTTT. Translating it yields CASSLAQGNQPQHF.

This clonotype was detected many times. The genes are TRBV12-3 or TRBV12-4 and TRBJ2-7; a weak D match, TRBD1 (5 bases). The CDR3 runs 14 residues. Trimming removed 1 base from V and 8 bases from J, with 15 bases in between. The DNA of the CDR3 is TGTGCCAGCAGTTTAGTAGGGGCGGAACTCCAGCAGTACTTC. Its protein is CASSLVGAELQQYF.

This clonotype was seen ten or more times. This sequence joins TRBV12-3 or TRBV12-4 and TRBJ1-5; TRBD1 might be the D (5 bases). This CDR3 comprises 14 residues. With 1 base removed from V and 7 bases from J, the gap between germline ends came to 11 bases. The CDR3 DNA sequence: TGTGCCAGCAGTTTAGGTGGGGGATTCCAGCCCCAGCATTTT. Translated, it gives CASSLGGGFQPQHF.

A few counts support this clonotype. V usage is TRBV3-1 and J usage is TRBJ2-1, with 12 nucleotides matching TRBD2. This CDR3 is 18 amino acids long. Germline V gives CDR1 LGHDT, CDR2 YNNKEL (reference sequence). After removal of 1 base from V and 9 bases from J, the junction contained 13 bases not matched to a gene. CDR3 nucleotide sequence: TGTGCCAGCAGCCAAGGGGTGCCTAGCGGGAGGGCCGGAATTGAGCAGTTCTTC. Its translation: CASSQGVPSGRAGIEQFF.

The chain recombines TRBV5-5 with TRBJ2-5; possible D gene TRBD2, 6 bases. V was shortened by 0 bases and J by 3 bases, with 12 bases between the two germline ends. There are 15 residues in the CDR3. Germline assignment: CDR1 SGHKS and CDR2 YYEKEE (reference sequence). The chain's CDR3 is CASSLAGEGEETQYF. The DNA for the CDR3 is TGTGCCAGCAGCTTGGCGGGAGAAGGAGAAGAGACCCAGTACTTC.

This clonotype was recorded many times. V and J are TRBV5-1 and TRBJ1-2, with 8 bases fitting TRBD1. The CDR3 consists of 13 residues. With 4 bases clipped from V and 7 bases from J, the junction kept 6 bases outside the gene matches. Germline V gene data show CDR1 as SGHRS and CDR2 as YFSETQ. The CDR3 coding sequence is TGCGCCAGCAGCCCGGGACAGGCCTTTGGCTACACCTTC. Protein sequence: CASSPGQAFGYTF.

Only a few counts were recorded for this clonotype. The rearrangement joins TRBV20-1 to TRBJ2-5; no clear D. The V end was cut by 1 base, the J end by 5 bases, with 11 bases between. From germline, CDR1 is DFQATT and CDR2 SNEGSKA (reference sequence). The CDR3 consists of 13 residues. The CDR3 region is CSARVPGVETQYF. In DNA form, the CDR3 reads TGCAGTGCTAGAGTCCCGGGTGTCGAGACCCAGTACTTC.

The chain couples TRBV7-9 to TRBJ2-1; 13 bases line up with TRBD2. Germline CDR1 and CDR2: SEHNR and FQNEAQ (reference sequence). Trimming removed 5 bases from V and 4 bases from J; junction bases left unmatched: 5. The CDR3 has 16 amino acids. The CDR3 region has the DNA TGTGCCAGCAGCCGACTAGCGGGGGGCGCTTACAATGAGCAGTTCTTC. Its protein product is CASSRLAGGAYNEQFF.